These 16 T cell receptor beta chains originate from one sample sequenced in a study of patients and donors after allogeneic stem cell transplantation. MiXCR, applied by TCRdb to the RT-PCR reads, yields one record per CDR3 protein. The sample lists 200,000 to 250,000 distinct CDR3 sequences, 38% occurring once. Material for sequencing was blood, either unsorted or a sorted T cell fraction (not recorded which). The receptors derive from a human donor who was either an allogeneic HSCT recipient or a stem cell or donor lymphocyte infusion donor (not recorded which). It is not recorded whose cells these are; they may come from a transplant donor.

This clonotype was picked up one time. V is TRBV20-1 and J is TRBJ1-1; D uncertain. Germline-derived CDR1 and CDR2 are DFQATT and SNEGSKA (reference sequence). With 1 base removed from V and 7 bases from J, the gap between germline ends came to 13 bases. The CDR3 runs to 13 residues. CDR3 bases: TGCAGTGCTAGAGTAGGACTATTGGGTGAAGCTTTCTTT. This encodes CSARVGLLGEAFF.

There are a few counts of this clonotype. V usage is TRBV7-9 and J usage is TRBJ1-3; no reliable D call. Germline lookup yields CDR1 SEHNR and CDR2 FQNEAQ (reference sequence). This CDR3 spans 14 amino acids. Between the trimmed V and J ends, which lost 6 bases and 0 bases, there was a span of 9 bases. The CDR3 sequence: CASSRDFSGNTIYF. CDR3 bases: TGTGCCAGCAGTAGAGACTTCTCTGGAAACACCATATATTTT.

This clonotype was seen a handful of times. The chain is built from TRBV12-3 or TRBV12-4 and TRBJ1-3; no reliable D call. This CDR3 contains 12 residues. Trimming took off 8 bases at V and 4 bases at J, with 9 bases between the two ends. DNA of the CDR3: TGTGCCAGCGACGGTGGAGGAAACACCATATATTTT. Translated: CASDGGGNTIYF.

In its sample, this clonotype was seen a few times. This rearrangement joins TRBV5-1 to TRBJ2-5; D is possibly TRBD2 (5 bases). The ends were cut back, 5 bases at V and 4 bases at J, with 12 bases in the middle. CDR1 SGHRS and CDR2 YFSETQ come from the germline V gene. The CDR3 length is 13 residues. The CDR3 sequence is CASRGAHPETQYF. The CDR3 DNA reads TGCGCCAGCAGGGGAGCGCATCCAGAGACCCAGTACTTC.

Worth noting for this clonotype: The conserved final phenylalanine or tryptophan is absent from the CDR3, which likely points to a read error. V is TRBV20-1 and J is TRBJ1-1; D is perhaps TRBD1 (5 bases). Germline assignment: CDR1 DFQATT and CDR2 SNEGSKA (reference sequence). The CDR3 spans 14 residues. Trimming took 0 bases from V and 1 from J, leaving 9 bases between them. The CDR3 region has the DNA TGCAGTGCTAGAGATCGGGGGACGAACACTGAAGCTTTCGTT. Its translation: CSARDRGTNTEAFV.

The chain couples TRBV28 to TRBJ2-7; 7 nucleotides agree with TRBD1. This CDR3 comprises 13 residues. The germline CDR1 and CDR2 sequences are MDHEN and SYDVKM. Trimming cost V 6 bases and J 6 bases; bases outside gene matches: 8. CDR3 region: CASRPLGGGEQYF. The CDR3 DNA reads TGTGCCAGCAGACCCTTAGGGGGCGGCGAGCAGTACTTC.

This clonotype came up a few times. The chain links TRBV9 to TRBJ1-6; a possible D gene is TRBD1 (6 bases). CDR1 is SGDLS, CDR2 YYNGEE, per germline. The V gene lost 4 bases and the J gene lost 6 bases, with 20 bases spanning the gap. CDR3 length: 17 amino acids. DNA of the CDR3: TGTGCCAGCAGCTCACCCCCCGGCGGAGGGGGTAATTCACCCCTCCACTTT. Amino acids: CASSSPPGGGGNSPLHF.

J is TRBJ2-7 and V is TRBV5-1; D is unclear. The CDR3 runs 15 residues. Germline CDR1 SGHRS, CDR2 YFSETQ. Trimming took 1 base from V and 0 from J, leaving 11 bases between them. The CDR3 loop reads CASSLISDGSYEQYF. The CDR3 coding sequence is TGCGCCAGCAGCTTGATATCAGACGGCTCCTACGAGCAGTACTTC. Complete variable domain (other parts from reference TRBV5-1 and TRBJ2-7): KAGVTQTPRYLIKTRGQQVTLSCSPISGHRSVSWYQQTPGQGLQFLFEYFSETQRNKGNFPGRFSGRQFSNSRSEMNVSTLELGDSALYLCASSLISDGSYEQYFGPGTRLTVT.

The gene calls are TRBV7-8 and TRBJ1-5, with 10 bases identical to TRBD1. Unmatched junction bases numbered 4, after V lost 3 bases and J lost 5 bases. The CDR3 runs 15 residues. Germline CDR1 reads SGHVS; CDR2 reads FQNEAQ. Here the CDR3 DNA reads TGTGCCAGCAGCTTCAGACAGGGGGCAGATCAGCCCCAGCATTTT. Translating gives CASSFRQGADQPQHF. The complete variable domain, with remaining parts taken from reference TRBV7-8 and TRBJ1-5, reads GAGVSQSPRYKVAKRGQDVALRCDPISGHVSLFWYQQALGQGPEFLTYFQNEAQLDKSGLPSDRFFAERPEGSVSTLKIQRTQQEDSAVYLCASSFRQGADQPQHFGDGTRLSIL.

The sample holds a few counts of this clonotype. This sequence joins TRBV20-1 and TRBJ1-2; D possibly corresponds to TRBD1 (5 bases). CDR3 length equals 12 residues. Looked up from germline, CDR1 is DFQATT and CDR2 is SNEGSKA (reference sequence). V lost 6 bases, J lost 4 bases, and 12 bases lay in between. DNA of the CDR3: TGCAGTGCCCCTCCGACAGTCTATGGCTACACCTTC. Encoded protein: CSAPPTVYGYTF.

This clonotype was seen only a few times. This sequence joins TRBV20-1 and TRBJ1-2; TRBD1 is a possible D gene (5 bases). V was cut by 1 base and J by 3 bases, with 18 bases left in between. The germline V gene has CDR1 DFQATT and CDR2 SNEGSKA (reference sequence). CDR3 size: 16 residues. As DNA, the CDR3 is TGCAGTGCTAGAGGAGGGCCAGGGAGGTTCGACTATGGCTACACCTTC. Encoded protein: CSARGGPGRFDYGYTF.

A few counts support this clonotype. The V gene is TRBV12-3 or TRBV12-4, the J gene TRBJ1-1, with D unresolved. Trimming removed 7 bases from V and 1 base from J, with 7 bases in between. The CDR3 spans 12 residues. CDR3 DNA: TGTGCCAGCATGGCGGGGAACACTGAAGCTTTCTTT. This translates into CASMAGNTEAFF.

This chain joins TRBV7-9 and TRBJ1-1; D is unresolved. Looked up from germline, CDR1 is SEHNR and CDR2 is FQNEAQ (reference sequence). The CDR3 extends over 10 amino acids. Deletions cut 6 bases from V and 5 bases from J, with 4 bases between. CDR3 DNA: TGTGCCAGCAGAACAACTGAAGCTTTCTTT. Its translation: CASRTTEAFF.

V is TRBV7-9 and J is TRBJ1-5; maybe TRBD1 (5 bases). The V gene's germline CDR1 is SEHNR and CDR2 FQNEAQ (reference sequence). This CDR3 region has 14 residues. Trimming removed 4 bases at V and 8 bases at J, with 15 bases between. The CDR3, as DNA: TGTGCCAGCAGCTCCAGGGAACTGACGAAGCCCCAGCATTTT. Protein: CASSSRELTKPQHF.

This clonotype came up once. CDR3 region: CASSQEGRRYNEQFF. The CDR3 DNA follows: TGTGCCAGCAGCCAAGAAGGCAGGCGCTACAATGAGCAGTTCTTC. This rearrangement joins TRBV14 to TRBJ2-1, with D uncertain. Germline assignment: CDR1 SGHDN and CDR2 FVKESK. The CDR3 totals 15 residues. V lost 0 bases, J lost 3 bases, and 9 bases lay in between. Variable domain in full (rest from reference TRBV14 and TRBJ2-1): EAGVTQFPSHSVIEKGQTVTLRCDPISGHDNLYWYRRVMGKEIKFLLHFVKESKQDESGMPNNRFLAERTGGTYSTLKVQPAELEDSGVYFCASSQEGRRYNEQFFGPGTRLTVL.

This chain uses TRBV9 with TRBJ2-1; maybe TRBD1 (6 bases). Germline lookup yields CDR1 SGDLS and CDR2 YYNGEE. CDR3 length equals 14 residues. Trimming took off 3 bases at V and 3 bases at J, with 10 bases between the two ends. The CDR3 reads CASSGTVSYNEQFF. The CDR3 DNA reads TGTGCCAGCAGCGGGACAGTCAGCTACAATGAGCAGTTCTTC.